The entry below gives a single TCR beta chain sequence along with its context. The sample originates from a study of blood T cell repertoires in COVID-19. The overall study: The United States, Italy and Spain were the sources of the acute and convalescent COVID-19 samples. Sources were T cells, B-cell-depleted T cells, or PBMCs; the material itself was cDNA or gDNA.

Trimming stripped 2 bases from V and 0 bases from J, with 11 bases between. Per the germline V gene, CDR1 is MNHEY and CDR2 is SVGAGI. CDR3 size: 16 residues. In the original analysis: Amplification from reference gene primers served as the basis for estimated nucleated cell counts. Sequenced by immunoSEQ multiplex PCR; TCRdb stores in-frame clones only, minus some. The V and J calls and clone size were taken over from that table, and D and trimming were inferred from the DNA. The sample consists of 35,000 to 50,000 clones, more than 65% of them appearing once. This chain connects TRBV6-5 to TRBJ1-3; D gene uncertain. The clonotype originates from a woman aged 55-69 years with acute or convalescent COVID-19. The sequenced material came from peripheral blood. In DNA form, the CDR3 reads TGTGCCAGCAGTTACGAGGCTCCGAGCTCTGGAAACACCATATATTTT. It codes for CASSYEAPSSGNTIYF.